The source of this T cell receptor beta chain is a study of graft-versus-host responses after intestinal transplantation. This clone was seen only a few times. Proliferating responders of the CD3+CD4+ and CD3+CD8+ phenotypes with low CFSE were sorted after the reaction. The data were produced by immunoSEQ multiplex PCR, yet TCRdb's version contains in-frame clones alone and is incomplete. The table has some 24,000 clones, almost 40% seen once. The germline CDR1 and CDR2 sequences are WNHNN and SYGVQD (reference sequence). The CDR3 sequence is 13 residues long. Trimming at V came to 10 bases and at J to 4 bases, leaving 9 bases not matched to a gene.

The sequence was obtained from a human patient who received an intestinal transplant. The V and J genes are TRBV10-1 and TRBJ1-2; 7 positions agree with TRBD1. The sample was alloreactive CD4+ T cells from a mixed lymphocyte reaction culture, taken before intestinal transplant. Subset here: CFSE-low proliferating T cells sorted from roughly six-day pre-transplant mixed lymphocyte reaction (GvH or HvG direction). The CDR3 DNA follows: TGCGCCACCCCGGACAGGCCACCCTATGGCTACACCTTC. Translating gives CATPDRPPYGYTF.